This T cell receptor beta chain was documented in a study of blood T cell repertoires in COVID-19 (dated by TCRdb to 2018 to 2020). Concerning the study at large: Collaborator samples came from the United States, Italy and Spain and covered acute and convalescent phases of COVID-19. The prospective study material was composed of cDNA or gDNA derived from T cells, B-cell-depleted T cells, or PBMCs. Deeply sampled blood TCRbeta repertoires from subjects exposed to, actively infected with, or recovered from COVID-19 were included in the dataset. The repertoires were released in a freely available public database intended as a resource for research on the immune response to SARS-CoV-2. Samples came from the ongoing ImmuneRACE study (first 160 participants) plus 1,254 subjects from 6 global collaborators. A de-identified subject ID, COVID-19 status, age in years and sex were almost always included in the sample metadata. HLA class I and class II types, where available, came from metadata supplied by the sample provider rather than from assay-based typing. The paper's findings and limits, for the study overall: Clinical and demographic metadata were provided uncurated, with the amount varying by source and participant.

In Seattle, one collaborating source enrolled patients while the infection was active and tracked those patients longitudinally over the course of disease. Whole blood was collected in K2EDTA tubes by collaborating institutions according to the institutions' own protocols. For TCRbeta analysis, collaborator samples were shipped as frozen whole blood, as isolated PBMCs, or as DNA extracted from either sample type. The immunoSEQ Assay, a bias-controlled multiplex PCR, was used to amplify TCRbeta CDR3 regions from genomic DNA. Per the source publication's procedure: The number of nucleated cells in each sample was estimated from the amplification of reference gene primers within the assay. Sequence reads were collapsed and filtered to measure the absolute abundance of every unique TCRbeta CDR3 rearrangement. For each sample, productive Simpson clonality was calculated as the square root of Simpson's diversity index over productive rearrangements. TCRdb mirrors the immuneACCESS table, restricted to in-frame sequences. Some clones are absent from its copies; in checked studies, under half trace to an unresolved V gene, and the reason for the others is unknown. That table supplies the V and J calls and clone size; D and trimming were determined from the DNA. For this sample there are some 230,000 clones; 86% appear just once. The ten largest make up 10% of the sample.

Taken from the germline V gene (reference sequence), the CDR1 and CDR2 loops are DFQATT and SNEGSKA. The trim is 3 bases for V and 6 bases for J, with a gap of 13 bases between the germline ends. The CDR3, from cysteine to phenylalanine, totals 13 residues. Here the CDR3 DNA is all that survives: 39 bases in frame from base 1. Concerning this clone itself: Its specific antigen is unknown. Qualities for individual bases were not recorded, and no much larger clone is one base off.

Sequenced: peripheral blood. The TCR was taken from a woman between 45 and 65 years old with COVID-19, enrolled during active disease. The rearrangement combines TRBV20-1 with TRBJ2-3; possibly the D gene is TRBD2, per 5 matching bases. The CDR3 in this case is CSASRARRDTQYF. In nucleotide form, the sequence is TGCAGTGCTAGTAGGGCTAGGAGGGATACGCAGTATTTT.